The clone carrying this T cell receptor beta chain was seen just once. This sample was included in a study of blood T cell repertoires in COVID-19. Study at large: Acute and convalescent COVID-19 specimens originated in the United States, Italy and Spain. PBMCs, B-cell-depleted T cells, or T cells provided the cDNA or gDNA that made up the material.

Cohorts were assigned according to the clinical history that participants reported. V lost 4 bases to trimming and J lost 9 bases; unmatched junction nucleotides: 6. The CDR3 sequence is 15 residues long. Germline V gene data show CDR1 as SGHDN and CDR2 as FVKESK. Some clones are missing from TCRdb's copy, which holds only in-frame ones; the method was immunoSEQ multiplex PCR. The sample consists of around 220,000 clones, 88% of them appearing once. Material for sequencing was PBMCs or T cells enriched from blood (not recorded which). J is TRBJ2-2 and V is TRBV14, with TRBD2 identical over 12 bases. The receptor's source is a woman in her fifties or sixties with acute COVID-19. In nucleotides, the CDR3 is TGTGCCAGCAGCCCTTCGACTAGCGGGAGCTGGGAGCTGTTTTTT. Translating gives CASSPSTSGSWELFF.